The T cell receptor (beta chain) described here comes from a study of shared clonotypes between healthy human individuals. Germline loops: CDR1 MNHNS, CDR2 SASEGT. The junction had 12 bases not matched to a gene; V was cut back by 7 bases and J by 6 bases. The CDR3 is made up of 16 amino acids. The sample holds a few counts of this clone. Clones were sequenced by immunoSEQ multiplex PCR, and TCRdb holds only the in-frame ones, with some missing. The sample consists of hundreds of thousands of clones, about 80% of them appearing once. The sequence was collected from a middle-aged woman in good health. Some clones in this sample may be carry-over from other donors' samples. Material for sequencing was PBMCs. This chain links TRBV6-1 with TRBJ2-2; 9 bases are a match to TRBD2. The CDR3 is CASNEGSGSGAGELFF. DNA for the CDR3: TGTGCCAGCAATGAGGGTAGCGGGAGTGGGGCCGGGGAGCTGTTTTTT.